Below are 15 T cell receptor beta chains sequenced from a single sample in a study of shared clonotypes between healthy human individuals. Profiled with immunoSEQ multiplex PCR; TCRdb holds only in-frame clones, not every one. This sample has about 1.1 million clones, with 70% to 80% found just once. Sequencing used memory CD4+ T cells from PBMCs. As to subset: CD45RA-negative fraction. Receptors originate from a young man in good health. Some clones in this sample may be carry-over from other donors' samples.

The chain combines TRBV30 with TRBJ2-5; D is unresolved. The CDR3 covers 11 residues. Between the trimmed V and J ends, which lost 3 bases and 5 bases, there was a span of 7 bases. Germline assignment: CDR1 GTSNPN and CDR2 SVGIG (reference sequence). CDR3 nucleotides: TGTGCCTGGAGAGCCCTGGAGACCCAGTACTTC. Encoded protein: CAWRALETQYF.

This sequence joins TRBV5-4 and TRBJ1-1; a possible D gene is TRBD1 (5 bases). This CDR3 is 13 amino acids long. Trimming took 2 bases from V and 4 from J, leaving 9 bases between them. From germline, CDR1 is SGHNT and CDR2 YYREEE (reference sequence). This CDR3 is CASSFGGITEAFF. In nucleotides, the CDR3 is TGTGCCAGCAGCTTTGGGGGTATCACTGAAGCTTTCTTT.

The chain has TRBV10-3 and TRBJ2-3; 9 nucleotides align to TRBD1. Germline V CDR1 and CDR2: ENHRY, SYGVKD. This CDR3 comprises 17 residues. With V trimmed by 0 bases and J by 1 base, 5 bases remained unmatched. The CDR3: CAISESKGQGGTDTQYF. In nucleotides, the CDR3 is TGTGCCATCAGTGAGTCGAAGGGACAGGGCGGCACAGATACGCAGTATTTT.

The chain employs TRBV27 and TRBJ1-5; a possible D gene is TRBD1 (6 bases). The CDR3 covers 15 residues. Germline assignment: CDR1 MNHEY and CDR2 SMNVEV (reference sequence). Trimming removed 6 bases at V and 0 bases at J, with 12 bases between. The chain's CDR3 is CASRPGQNSNQPQHF. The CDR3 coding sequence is TGTGCCAGCAGACCAGGACAGAATAGCAATCAGCCCCAGCATTTT.

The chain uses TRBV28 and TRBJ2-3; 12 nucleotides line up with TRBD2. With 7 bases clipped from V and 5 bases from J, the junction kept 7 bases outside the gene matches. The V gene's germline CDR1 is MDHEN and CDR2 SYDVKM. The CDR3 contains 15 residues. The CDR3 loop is CASNPLAGGRDTQYF. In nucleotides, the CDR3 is TGTGCCAGCAACCCTCTAGCGGGAGGGAGAGATACGCAGTATTTT.

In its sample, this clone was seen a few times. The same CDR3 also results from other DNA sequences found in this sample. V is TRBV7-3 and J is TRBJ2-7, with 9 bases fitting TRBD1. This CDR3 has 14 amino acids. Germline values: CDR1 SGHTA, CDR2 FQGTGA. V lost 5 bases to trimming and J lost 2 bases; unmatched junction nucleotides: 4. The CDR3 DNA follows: TGTGCCAGCAGCCCGGGGACAGGGCCCTACGAGCAGTACTTC. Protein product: CASSPGTGPYEQYF.

This chain's CDR3 is CASSNRQGANEQFF. CDR3 nucleotides: TGCGCCAGCAGTAACAGACAGGGGGCCAATGAGCAGTTCTTC. The V call is TRBV10-1, the J call TRBJ2-1, with 10 bases identical to TRBD1. This CDR3 region has 14 residues. Trimming removed 5 bases from V and 6 bases from J; junction bases left unmatched: 4. The germline gives CDR1 WNHNN, CDR2 SYGVQD (reference sequence).

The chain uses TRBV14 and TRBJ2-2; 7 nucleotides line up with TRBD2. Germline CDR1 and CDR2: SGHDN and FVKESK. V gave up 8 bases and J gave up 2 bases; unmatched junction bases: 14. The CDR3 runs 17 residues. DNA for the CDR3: TGTGCCAGCGGCACGACTCGGGGACTACGTAACACCGGGGAGCTGTTTTTT. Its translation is CASGTTRGLRNTGELFF.

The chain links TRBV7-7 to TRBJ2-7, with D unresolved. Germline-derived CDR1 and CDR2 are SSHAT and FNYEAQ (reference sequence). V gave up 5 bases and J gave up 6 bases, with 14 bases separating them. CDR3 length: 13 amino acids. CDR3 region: CASSGLTGGEQYF. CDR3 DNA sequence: TGTGCCAGCAGCGGTCTCACGGGTGGCGAGCAGTACTTC. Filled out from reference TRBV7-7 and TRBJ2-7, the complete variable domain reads GAGVSQSPRYKVTKRGQDVTLRCDPISSHATLYWYQQALGQGPEFLTYFNYEAQPDKSGLPSDRFSAERPEGSISTLTIQRTEQRDSAMYRCASSGLTGGEQYFGPGTRLTVT.

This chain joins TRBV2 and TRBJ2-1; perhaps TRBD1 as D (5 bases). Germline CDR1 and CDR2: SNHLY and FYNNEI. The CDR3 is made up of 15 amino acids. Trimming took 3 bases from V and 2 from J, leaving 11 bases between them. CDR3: CASSDRTFTYNEQFF. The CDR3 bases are TGTGCCAGCAGTGACAGGACATTCACCTACAATGAGCAGTTCTTC.

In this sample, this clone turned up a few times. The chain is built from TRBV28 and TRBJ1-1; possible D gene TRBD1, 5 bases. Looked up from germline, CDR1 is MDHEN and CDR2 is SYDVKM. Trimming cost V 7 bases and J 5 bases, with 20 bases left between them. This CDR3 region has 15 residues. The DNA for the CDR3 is TGTGCCAGCACCTCGACCGGCGGGGGTAGAACTGAAGCTTTCTTT. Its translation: CASTSTGGGRTEAFF.

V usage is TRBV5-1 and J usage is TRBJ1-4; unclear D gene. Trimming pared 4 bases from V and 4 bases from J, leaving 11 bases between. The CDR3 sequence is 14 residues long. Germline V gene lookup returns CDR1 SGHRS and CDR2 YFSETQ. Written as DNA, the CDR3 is TGCGCCAGCAGCCCGGAGCCCAATAATGAAAAACTGTTTTTT. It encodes CASSPEPNNEKLFF.

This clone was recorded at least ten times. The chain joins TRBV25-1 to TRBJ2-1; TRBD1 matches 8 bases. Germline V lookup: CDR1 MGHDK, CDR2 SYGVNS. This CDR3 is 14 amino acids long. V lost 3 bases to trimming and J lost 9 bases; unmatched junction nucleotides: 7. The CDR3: CASSDQGARGEQFF. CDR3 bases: TGTGCCAGCAGTGACCAGGGGGCTAGAGGTGAGCAGTTCTTC. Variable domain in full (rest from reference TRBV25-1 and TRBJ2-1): EADIYQTPRYLVIGTGKKITLECSQTMGHDKMYWYQQDPGMELHLIHYSYGVNSTEKGDLSSESTVSRIRTEHFPLTLESARPSHTSQYLCASSDQGARGEQFFGPGTRLTVL.

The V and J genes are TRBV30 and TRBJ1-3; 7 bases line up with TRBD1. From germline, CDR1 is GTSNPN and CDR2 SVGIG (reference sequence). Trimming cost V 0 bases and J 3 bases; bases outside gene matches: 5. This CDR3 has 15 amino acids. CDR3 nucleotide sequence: TGTGCCTGGAGTGTAGGGGGACAGTTTGGAAACACCATATATTTT. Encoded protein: CAWSVGGQFGNTIYF.

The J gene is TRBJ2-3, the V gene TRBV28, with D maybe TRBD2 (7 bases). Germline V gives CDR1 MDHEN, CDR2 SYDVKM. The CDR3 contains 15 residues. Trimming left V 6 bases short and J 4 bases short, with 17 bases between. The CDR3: CASSQGGGRADTQYF. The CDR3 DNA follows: TGTGCCAGCAGCCAAGGGGGAGGGCGCGCAGATACGCAGTATTTT.